This T cell receptor (beta chain) was identified during a study of CD8 T cells in Susac syndrome. The CDR3 sequence is 15 residues long. Germline CDR1 reads SGHTA; CDR2 reads FQGNSA. V dropped 5 bases and J dropped 11; count of bases not matched to a gene: 13. Random hexamers served to reverse transcribe roughly 0.45 to 1 ug RNA. TCRdb ran MiXCR on the immunoSEQ multiplex PCR reads and lists one entry per CDR3 protein. The data contain fewer than 150,000 distinct CDR3 sequences, 90% to 95% of them singletons. It was negative isolation that provided the CD8+ and CD4+ T cells, whereas TEMRA cells were enriched by FACS.

This chain joins TRBV7-2 and TRBJ1-1; 11 bases agree with TRBD1. This TCR was sampled from a human donor with multiple sclerosis. The sequenced sample was CD4+ T cells from PBMCs. The CDR3 sequence is CASSAPPGTGGMAFF. CDR3 DNA sequence: TGTGCCAGCAGCGCACCGCCCGGGACAGGGGGAATGGCTTTCTTT.